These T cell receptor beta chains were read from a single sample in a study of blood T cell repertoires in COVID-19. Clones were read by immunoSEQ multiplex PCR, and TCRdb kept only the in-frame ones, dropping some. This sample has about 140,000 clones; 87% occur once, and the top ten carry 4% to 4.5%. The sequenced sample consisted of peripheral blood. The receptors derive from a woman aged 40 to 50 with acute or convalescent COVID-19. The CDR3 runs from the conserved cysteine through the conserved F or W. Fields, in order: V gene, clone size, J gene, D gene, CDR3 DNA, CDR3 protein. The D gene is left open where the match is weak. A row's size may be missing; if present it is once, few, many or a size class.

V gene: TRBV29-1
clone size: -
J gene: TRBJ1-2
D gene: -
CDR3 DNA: TGCAGCGTTGAAGAATCGCGGGGTGGCTACACCTTC
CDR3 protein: CSVEESRGGYTF

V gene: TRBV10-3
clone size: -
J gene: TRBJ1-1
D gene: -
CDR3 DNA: TGTGCCATCAGTGAGTCTCCTGCGATGAACACTGAAGCTTTCTTT
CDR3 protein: CAISESPAMNTEAFF

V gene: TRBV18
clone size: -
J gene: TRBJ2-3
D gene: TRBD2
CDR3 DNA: TGTGCCAGCTCACCACCGGTTCGGGAGGGCCTACTGGGCACAGATACGCAGTATTTT
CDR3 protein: CASSPPVREGLLGTDTQYF

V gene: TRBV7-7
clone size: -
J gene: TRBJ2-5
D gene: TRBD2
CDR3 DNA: TGTGCTAGCAGCTTAGGACTAGCGGGGCAAGAGACCCAGTACTTC
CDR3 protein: CASSLGLAGQETQYF

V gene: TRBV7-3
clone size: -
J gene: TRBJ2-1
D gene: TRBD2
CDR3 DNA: TGTGCCAGCAGCTTAATTACTAGCGGTGAGCAGTTCTTC
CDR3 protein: CASSLITSGEQFF

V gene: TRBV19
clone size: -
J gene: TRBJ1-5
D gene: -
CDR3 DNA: TGTGCCAGTAGTATGGGGGCGGGCAATCAGCCCCAGCATTTT
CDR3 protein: CASSMGAGNQPQHF

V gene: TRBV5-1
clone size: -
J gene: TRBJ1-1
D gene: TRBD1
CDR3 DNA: TGCGCCAGCAGCCCCGAGGGGGCGTATTACACTGAAGCTTTCTTT
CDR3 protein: CASSPEGAYYTEAFF

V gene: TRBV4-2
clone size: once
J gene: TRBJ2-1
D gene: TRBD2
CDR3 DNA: TGTGCCAGCAGCCAAGCCCAAGCGGGAGGGCCTTTGGGTGAGCAGTTCTTC
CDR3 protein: CASSQAQAGGPLGEQFF

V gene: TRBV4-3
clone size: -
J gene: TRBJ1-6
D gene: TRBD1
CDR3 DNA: TGCGCCAGCAGCCAAGTGGGACAGGGCGACTCACCCCTCCACTTT
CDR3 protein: CASSQVGQGDSPLHF

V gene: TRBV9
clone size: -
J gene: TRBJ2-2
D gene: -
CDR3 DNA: TGTGCCAGCAGCGTCCGGCAACTATCGAACACCGGGGAGCTGTTTTTT
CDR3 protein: CASSVRQLSNTGELFF

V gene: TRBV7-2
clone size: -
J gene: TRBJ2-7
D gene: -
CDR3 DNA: TGTGCCAGCAGCTTAGTCCGGGAATCCTACGAGCAGTACTTC
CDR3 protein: CASSLVRESYEQYF

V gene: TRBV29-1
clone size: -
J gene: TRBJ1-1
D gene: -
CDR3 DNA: TGCAGCGTTGGTCGACCAGGGCTTAACACTGAAGCTTTCTTT
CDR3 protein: CSVGRPGLNTEAFF

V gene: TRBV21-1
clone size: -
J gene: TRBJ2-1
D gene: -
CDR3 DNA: TGTGCCAGCAGCAAAAGGTCGGGAGGGGCGGAGGGGAATGAGCAGTTCTTC
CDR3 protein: CASSKRSGGAEGNEQFF